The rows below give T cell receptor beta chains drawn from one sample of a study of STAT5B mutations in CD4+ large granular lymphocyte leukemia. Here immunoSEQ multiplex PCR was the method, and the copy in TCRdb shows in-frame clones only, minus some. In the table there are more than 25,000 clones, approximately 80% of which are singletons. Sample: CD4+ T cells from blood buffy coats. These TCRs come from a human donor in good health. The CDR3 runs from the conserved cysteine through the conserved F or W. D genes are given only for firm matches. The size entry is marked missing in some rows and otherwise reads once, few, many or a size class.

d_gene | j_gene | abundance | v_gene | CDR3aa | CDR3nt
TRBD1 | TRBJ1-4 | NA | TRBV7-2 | CASSQTGTGEKLFF | TGTGCCAGCAGCCAGACCGGGACAGGTGAAAAACTGTTTTTT
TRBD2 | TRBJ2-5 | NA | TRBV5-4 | CASSLFGGGQETQYF | TGTGCCAGCAGCTTGTTCGGCGGGGGACAAGAGACCCAGTACTTC
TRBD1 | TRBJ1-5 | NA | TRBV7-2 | CASSLDSGGTPGQPQHF | TGTGCCAGCAGCTTAGATTCAGGGGGCACCCCCGGTCAGCCCCAGCATTTT
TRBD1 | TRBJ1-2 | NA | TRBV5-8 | CASSLARGQGEYGYTF | TGTGCCAGCAGCTTGGCCCGGGGACAGGGGGAATATGGCTACACCTTC
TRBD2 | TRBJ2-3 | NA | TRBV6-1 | CASSEERGGTDTQYF | TGTGCCAGCAGTGAAGAGCGGGGGGGCACAGATACGCAGTATTTT
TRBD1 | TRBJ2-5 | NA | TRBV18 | CASSLDRGETQYF | TGTGCCAGCTCACTCGACAGGGGAGAGACCCAGTACTTC
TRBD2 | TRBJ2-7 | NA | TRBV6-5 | CASSLRGAGTPYEQYF | TGTGCCAGCAGTTTACGAGGAGCGGGGACCCCCTACGAGCAGTACTTC
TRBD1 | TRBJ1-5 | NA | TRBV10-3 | CAISDHGTGKKPQHF | TGTGCCATCAGTGACCACGGGACAGGGAAAAAGCCCCAGCATTTT
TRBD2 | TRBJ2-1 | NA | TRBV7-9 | CASSWPVAGVGDEQFF | TGTGCCAGCAGCTGGCCCGTAGCGGGGGTGGGGGATGAGCAGTTCTTC
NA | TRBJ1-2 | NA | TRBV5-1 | CASSLFNREGYTF | TGCGCCAGCAGTTTGTTTAACAGGGAGGGCTACACCTTC
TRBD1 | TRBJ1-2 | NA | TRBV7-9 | CASSLEDRAAYGYTF | TGTGCCAGCAGCTTAGAGGACAGGGCAGCCTATGGCTACACCTTC
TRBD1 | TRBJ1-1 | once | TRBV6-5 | CASSPGTVSTEAFF | TGTGCCAGCAGTCCTGGGACAGTATCTACTGAAGCTTTCTTT
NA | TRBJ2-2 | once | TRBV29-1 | CSVNPGAGELFF | TGCAGCGTCAACCCCGGGGCCGGGGAGCTGTTTTTT
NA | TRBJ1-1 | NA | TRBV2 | CASSPGHGPENTEAFF | TGTGCCAGCAGTCCAGGGCACGGACCAGAAAACACTGAAGCTTTCTTT
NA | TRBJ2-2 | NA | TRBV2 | CATRTVGMNTGELFF | TGTGCCACCAGGACCGTCGGGATGAACACCGGGGAGCTGTTTTTT
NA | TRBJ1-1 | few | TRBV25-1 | CASSRNHMAF | TGTGCCAGCAGCCGAAACCACATGGCCTTT
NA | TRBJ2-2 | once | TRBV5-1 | CASSLDPQGTPGELFF | TGCGCCAGCAGCTTGGATCCCCAGGGGACGCCCGGGGAGCTGTTTTTT
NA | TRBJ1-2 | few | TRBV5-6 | CASSLVDRDTYGYTF | TGTGCCAGCAGCTTGGTCGACCGGGATACCTATGGCTACACCTTC
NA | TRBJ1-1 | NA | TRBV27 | CASRPVGMNTEAFF | TGTGCCAGCAGGCCGGTAGGGATGAACACTGAAGCTTTCTTT
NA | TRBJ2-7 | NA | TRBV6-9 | CASSYRRGQNEQYF | TGTGCCAGCAGTTATCGTCGGGGCCAAAACGAGCAGTACTTC
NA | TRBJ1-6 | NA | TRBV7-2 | CASSLAGGGLRSPLHF | TGTGCCAGCAGCTTAGCTGGTGGAGGTCTTCGGTCACCCCTCCACTTT
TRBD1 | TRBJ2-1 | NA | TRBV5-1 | CASSFGTGANEQFF | TGCGCCAGCAGCTTCGGGACAGGGGCAAATGAGCAGTTCTTC
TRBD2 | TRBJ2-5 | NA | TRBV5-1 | CASSLGRLAGGQETQYF | TGCGCCAGCAGCTTGGGGAGGTTAGCGGGGGGCCAAGAGACCCAGTACTTC
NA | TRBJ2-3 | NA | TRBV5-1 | CASSLVVRDLGGTDTQYF | TGCGCCAGCAGCTTGGTCGTTCGGGACCTCGGCGGAACAGATACGCAGTATTTT
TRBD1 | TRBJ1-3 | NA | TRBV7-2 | CASSSQRTGFYGNTIYF | TGTGCCAGCAGCTCACAGCGGACAGGTTTTTATGGAAACACCATATATTTT
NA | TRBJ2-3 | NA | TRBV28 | CASSLMGGARLDTQYF | TGTGCCAGCAGCTTAATGGGGGGGGCGCGGCTGGATACGCAGTATTTT
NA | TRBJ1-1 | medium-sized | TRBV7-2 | CASSPQGRTEAFF | TGTGCCAGCAGCCCCCAGGGGCGGACTGAAGCTTTCTTT
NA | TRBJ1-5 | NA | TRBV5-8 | CASSSPRRGAQPQHF | TGTGCCAGCAGCTCGCCTCGGAGGGGGGCACAGCCCCAGCATTTT
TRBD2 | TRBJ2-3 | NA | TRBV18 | CASSPPRTSGDRADTQYF | TGTGCCAGCTCACCACCGAGGACTAGCGGGGACCGGGCAGATACGCAGTATTTT
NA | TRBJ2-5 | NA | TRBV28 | CASSDTGAGGETQYF | TGTGCCAGCAGTGACACAGGGGCCGGGGGAGAGACCCAGTACTTC
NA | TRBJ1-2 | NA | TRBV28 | CASSPPGARVYGYTF | TGTGCCAGCAGTCCCCCAGGGGCGAGGGTCTATGGCTACACCTTC
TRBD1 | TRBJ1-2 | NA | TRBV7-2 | CASSLPGQGSGYTF | TGTGCCAGCAGCTTACCGGGACAGGGCAGCGGCTACACCTTC
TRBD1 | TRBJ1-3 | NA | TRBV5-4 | CASSSQTGGGNTIYF | TGTGCCAGCAGCTCGCAGACAGGGGGTGGAAACACCATATATTTT
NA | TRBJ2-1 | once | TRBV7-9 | CASSPPTVSLTYEQFF | TGTGCCAGCAGCCCTCCCACAGTAAGCCTTACATATGAGCAGTTCTTC
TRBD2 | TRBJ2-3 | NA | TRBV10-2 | CASSVAGGPGRSDTQYF | TGCGCCAGCAGTGTTGCGGGGGGGCCGGGAAGGTCAGATACGCAGTATTTT
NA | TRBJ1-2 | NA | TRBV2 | CASTTDPYGYTF | TGTGCCAGCACAACGGACCCCTATGGCTACACCTTC
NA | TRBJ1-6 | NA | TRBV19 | CASMEGRNSSPLHF | TGTGCCAGTATGGAAGGGAGAAATAGTTCACCCCTCCACTTT
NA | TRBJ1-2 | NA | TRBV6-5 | CASSAWGGDGYTF | TGTGCCAGCAGTGCGTGGGGGGGGGATGGCTACACCTTC
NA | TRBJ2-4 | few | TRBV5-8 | CASSLYSGGLLAKNIQYF | TGTGCCAGCAGCTTGTATTCTGGGGGCCTCTTAGCCAAAAACATTCAGTACTTC
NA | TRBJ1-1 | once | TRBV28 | CAGRGGDTEAFF | TGTGCCGGGCGCGGGGGGGACACTGAAGCTTTCTTT
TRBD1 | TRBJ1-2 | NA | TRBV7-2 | CASSLGGSFAGGYGYTF | TGTGCCAGCAGCTTGGGGGGAAGCTTCGCAGGGGGCTATGGCTACACCTTC
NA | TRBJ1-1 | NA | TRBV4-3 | CASSQVSVNTEAFF | TGCGCCAGCAGCCAAGTATCCGTGAACACTGAAGCTTTCTTT
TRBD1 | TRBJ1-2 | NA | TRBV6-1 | CASSERQGANYGYTF | TGTGCCAGCAGTGAAAGACAGGGGGCGAACTATGGCTACACCTTC
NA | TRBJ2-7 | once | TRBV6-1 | CASSPQGHEQYF | TGTGCCAGCAGCCCCCAAGGTCACGAGCAGTACTTC
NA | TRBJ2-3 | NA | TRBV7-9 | CASSLAEGAPTQYF | TGTGCCAGCAGCTTAGCGGAGGGGGCACCTACGCAGTATTTT
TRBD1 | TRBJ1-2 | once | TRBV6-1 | CASRRPTGQYTF | TGTGCCAGCAGAAGGCCGACAGGGCAGTACACCTTC
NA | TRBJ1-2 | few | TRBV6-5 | CASRTPGDSYGYTF | TGTGCCAGCAGAACCCCCGGAGATAGCTATGGCTACACCTTC
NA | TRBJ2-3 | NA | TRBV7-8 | CASAGPITDTQYF | TGTGCCAGCGCCGGGCCCATCACAGATACGCAGTATTTT